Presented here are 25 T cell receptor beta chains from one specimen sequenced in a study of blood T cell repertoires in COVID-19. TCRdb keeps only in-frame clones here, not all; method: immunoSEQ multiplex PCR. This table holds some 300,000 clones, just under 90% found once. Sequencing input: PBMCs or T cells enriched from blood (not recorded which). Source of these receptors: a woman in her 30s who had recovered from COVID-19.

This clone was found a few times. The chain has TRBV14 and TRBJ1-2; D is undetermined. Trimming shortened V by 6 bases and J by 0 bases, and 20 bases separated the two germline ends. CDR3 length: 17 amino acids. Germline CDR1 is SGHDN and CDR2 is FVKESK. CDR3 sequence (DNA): TGTGCCAGCAGTCCAATCCTAGGCCAGAACACTAACTATGGCTACACCTTC. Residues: CASSPILGQNTNYGYTF. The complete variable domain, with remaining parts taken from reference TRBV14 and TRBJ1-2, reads EAGVTQFPSHSVIEKGQTVTLRCDPISGHDNLYWYRRVMGKEIKFLLHFVKESKQDESGMPNNRFLAERTGGTYSTLKVQPAELEDSGVYFCASSPILGQNTNYGYTFGSGTRLTVV.

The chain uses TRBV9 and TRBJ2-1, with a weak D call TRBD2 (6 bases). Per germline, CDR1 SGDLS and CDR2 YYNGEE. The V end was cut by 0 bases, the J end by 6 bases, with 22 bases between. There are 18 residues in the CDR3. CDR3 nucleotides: TGTGCCAGCAGCGTAGGAGGGACTGTACTCGGTGTTGGCAATGAGCAGTTCTTC. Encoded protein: CASSVGGTVLGVGNEQFF.

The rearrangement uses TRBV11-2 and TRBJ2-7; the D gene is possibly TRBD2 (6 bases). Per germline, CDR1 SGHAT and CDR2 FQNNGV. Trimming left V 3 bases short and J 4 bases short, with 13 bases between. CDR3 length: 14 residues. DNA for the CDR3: TGTGCCAGCAGCTTTTCGGGAGCAATATACGAGCAGTACTTC. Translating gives CASSFSGAIYEQYF.

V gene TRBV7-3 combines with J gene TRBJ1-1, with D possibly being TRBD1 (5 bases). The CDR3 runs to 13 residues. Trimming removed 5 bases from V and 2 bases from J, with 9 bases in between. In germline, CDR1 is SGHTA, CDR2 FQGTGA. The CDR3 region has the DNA TGTGCCAGCAGCACTGGACAAAACACTGAAGCTTTCTTT. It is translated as CASSTGQNTEAFF.

The CDR3 spells CASSSTLAEGNTGELFF. The DNA for the CDR3 is TGTGCCAGCAGCTCAACCCTAGCGGAGGGGAATACGGGGGAGCTGTTTTTT. The chain carries TRBV13 and TRBJ2-2; 7 bases align to TRBD2. J lost 8 bases, V lost 4 bases, and 16 bases had no gene match. The CDR3 length is 17 residues. Germline lookup yields CDR1 PRHDT and CDR2 FYEKMQ (reference sequence).

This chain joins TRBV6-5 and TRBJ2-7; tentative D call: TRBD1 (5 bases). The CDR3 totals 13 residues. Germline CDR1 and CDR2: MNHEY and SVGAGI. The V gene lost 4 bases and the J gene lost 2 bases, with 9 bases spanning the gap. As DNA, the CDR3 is TGTGCCAGCAGTTTGCGACAGCCCTACGAGCAGTACTTC. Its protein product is CASSLRQPYEQYF.

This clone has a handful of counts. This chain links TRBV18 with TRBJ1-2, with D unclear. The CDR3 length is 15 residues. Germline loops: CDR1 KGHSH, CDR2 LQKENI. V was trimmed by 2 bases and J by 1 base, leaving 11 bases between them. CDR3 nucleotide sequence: TGTGCCAGCTCACCAGTGGCGGGGAATAACTATGGCTACACCTTC. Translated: CASSPVAGNNYGYTF.

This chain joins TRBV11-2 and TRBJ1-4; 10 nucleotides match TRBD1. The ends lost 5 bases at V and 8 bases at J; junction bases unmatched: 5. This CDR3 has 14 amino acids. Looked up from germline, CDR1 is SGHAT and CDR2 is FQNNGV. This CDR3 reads CASSETGGVEKLFF. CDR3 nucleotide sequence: TGTGCCAGCAGCGAGACAGGGGGCGTAGAAAAACTGTTTTTT.

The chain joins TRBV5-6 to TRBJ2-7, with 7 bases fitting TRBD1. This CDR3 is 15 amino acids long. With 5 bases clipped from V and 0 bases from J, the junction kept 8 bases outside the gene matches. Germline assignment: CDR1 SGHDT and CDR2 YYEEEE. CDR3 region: CASRGGTELSYEQYF. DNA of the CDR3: TGTGCCAGCAGGGGTGGGACAGAACTCTCCTACGAGCAGTACTTC.

This chain's CDR3 is CASSYPPSSMNTEAFF. The DNA of the CDR3 is TGTGCCAGCAGTTACCCTCCAAGTAGCATGAACACTGAAGCTTTCTTT. J is TRBJ1-1 and V is TRBV6-5, with D uncertain. CDR3 length: 16 amino acids. The ends were cut back, 2 bases at V and 0 bases at J, with 13 bases in the middle. Germline V CDR1 and CDR2: MNHEY, SVGAGI.

CDR3 residues: CASSIDPPGVPGNTIYF. The CDR3 DNA sequence: TGTGCCAGTAGTATAGATCCTCCGGGGGTACCTGGAAACACCATATATTTT. V and J are TRBV19 and TRBJ1-3; possible D gene TRBD1, 5 bases. Germline V gene sequence: CDR1 LNHDA, CDR2 SQIVND (reference sequence). This CDR3 has 17 residues. V lost 0 bases and J 2 bases, leaving 14 bases between the germline ends.

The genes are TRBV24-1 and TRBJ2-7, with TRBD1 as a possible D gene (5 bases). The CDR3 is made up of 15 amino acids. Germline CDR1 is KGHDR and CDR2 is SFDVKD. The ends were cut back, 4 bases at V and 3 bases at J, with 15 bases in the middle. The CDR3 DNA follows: TGTGCCACCAGTGAAGACAGAGGAACATTCTACGAGCAGTACTTC. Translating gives CATSEDRGTFYEQYF.

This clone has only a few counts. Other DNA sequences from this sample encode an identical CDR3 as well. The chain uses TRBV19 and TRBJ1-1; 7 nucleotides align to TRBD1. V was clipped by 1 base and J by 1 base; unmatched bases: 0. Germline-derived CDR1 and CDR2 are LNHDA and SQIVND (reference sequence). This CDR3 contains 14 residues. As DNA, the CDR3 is TGTGCCAGTAGTATAGGACAGGGGAACACTGAAGCTTTCTTT. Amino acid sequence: CASSIGQGNTEAFF.

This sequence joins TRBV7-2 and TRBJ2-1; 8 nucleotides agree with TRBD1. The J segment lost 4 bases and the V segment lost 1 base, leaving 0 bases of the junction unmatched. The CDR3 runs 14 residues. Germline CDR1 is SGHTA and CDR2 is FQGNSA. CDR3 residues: CASSLGQGYNEQFF. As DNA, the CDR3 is TGTGCCAGCAGCTTAGGACAGGGGTACAATGAGCAGTTCTTC.

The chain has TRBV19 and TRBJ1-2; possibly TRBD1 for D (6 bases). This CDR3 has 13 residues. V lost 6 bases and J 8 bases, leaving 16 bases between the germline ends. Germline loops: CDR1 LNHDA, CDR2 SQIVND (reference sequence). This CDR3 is CASSYPQGQGYTF. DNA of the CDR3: TGTGCCAGTAGCTATCCACAGGGCCAGGGCTACACCTTC.

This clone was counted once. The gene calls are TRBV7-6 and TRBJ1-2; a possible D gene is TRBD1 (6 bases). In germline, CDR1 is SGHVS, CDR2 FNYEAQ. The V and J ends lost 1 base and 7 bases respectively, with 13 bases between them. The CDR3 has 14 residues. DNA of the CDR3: TGTGCCAGCAGCTTAGGGGCAGGGGAGAGTGGCTACACCTTC. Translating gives CASSLGAGESGYTF.

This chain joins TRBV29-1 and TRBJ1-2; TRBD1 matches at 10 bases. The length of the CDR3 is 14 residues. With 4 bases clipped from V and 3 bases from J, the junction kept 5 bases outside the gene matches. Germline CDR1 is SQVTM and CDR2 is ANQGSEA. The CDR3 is CSVVDGTGDYGYTF. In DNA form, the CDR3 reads TGCAGCGTTGTTGACGGGACAGGGGACTATGGCTACACCTTC.

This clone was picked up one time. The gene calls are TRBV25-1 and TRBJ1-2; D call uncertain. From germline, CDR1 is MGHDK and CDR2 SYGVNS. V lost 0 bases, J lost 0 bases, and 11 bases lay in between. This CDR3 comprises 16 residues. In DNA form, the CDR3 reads TGTGCCAGCAGTGAATACGGGAAAGATACTAACTATGGCTACACCTTC. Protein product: CASSEYGKDTNYGYTF.

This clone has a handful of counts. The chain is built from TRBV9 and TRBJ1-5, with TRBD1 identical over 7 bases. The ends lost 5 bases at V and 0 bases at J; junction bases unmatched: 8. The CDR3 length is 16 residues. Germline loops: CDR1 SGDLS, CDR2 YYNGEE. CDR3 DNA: TGTGCCAGCAGAAGGACAGGAGGGATTAGCAATCAGCCCCAGCATTTT. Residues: CASRRTGGISNQPQHF. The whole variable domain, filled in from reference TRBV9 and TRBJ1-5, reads DSGVTQTPKHLITATGQRVTLRCSPRSGDLSVYWYQQSLDQGLQFLIQYYNGEERAKGNILERFSAQQFPDLHSELNLSSLELGDSALYFCASRRTGGISNQPQHFGDGTRLSIL.

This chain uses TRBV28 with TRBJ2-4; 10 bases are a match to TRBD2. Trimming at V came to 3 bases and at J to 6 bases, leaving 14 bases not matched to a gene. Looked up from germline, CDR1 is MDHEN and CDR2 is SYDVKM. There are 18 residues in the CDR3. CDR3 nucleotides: TGTGCCAGCAGTTTCGTAAAACTAGCGGGACCATTTCCAAACATTCAGTACTTC. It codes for CASSFVKLAGPFPNIQYF.

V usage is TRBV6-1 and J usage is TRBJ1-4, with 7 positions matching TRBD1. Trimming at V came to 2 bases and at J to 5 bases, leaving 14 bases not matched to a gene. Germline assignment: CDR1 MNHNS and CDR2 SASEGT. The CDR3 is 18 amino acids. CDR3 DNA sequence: TGTGCCAGCAGTGAATTCTTATTGACAGGGTCCGGGAATGAAAAACTGTTTTTT. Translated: CASSEFLLTGSGNEKLFF.

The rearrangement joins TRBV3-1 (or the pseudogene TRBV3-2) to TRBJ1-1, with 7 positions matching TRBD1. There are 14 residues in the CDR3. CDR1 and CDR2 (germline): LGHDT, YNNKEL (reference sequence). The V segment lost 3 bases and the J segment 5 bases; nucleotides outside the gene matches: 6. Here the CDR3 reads CASSHRGYWTEAFF. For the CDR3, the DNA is TGTGCCAGCAGCCACAGGGGGTACTGGACTGAAGCTTTCTTT.

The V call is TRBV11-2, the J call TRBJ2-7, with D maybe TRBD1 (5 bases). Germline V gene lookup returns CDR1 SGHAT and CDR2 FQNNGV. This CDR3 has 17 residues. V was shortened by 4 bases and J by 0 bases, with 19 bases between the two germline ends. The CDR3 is CASSSLKGQRSSYEQYF. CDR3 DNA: TGTGCCAGCAGCTCCTTAAAGGGGCAGAGGAGCTCCTACGAGCAGTACTTC.

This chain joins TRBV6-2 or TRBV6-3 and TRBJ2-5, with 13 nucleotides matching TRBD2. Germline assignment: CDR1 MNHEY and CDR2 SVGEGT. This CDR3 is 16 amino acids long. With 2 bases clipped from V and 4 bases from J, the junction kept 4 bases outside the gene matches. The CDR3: CASSYGGTSGVETQYF. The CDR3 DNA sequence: TGTGCCAGCAGTTACGGCGGGACTAGCGGGGTAGAGACCCAGTACTTC.

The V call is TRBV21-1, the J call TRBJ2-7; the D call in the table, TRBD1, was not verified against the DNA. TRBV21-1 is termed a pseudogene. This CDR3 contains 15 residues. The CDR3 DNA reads TGTGCCAGCAGCAAAGGGACACGATACAGCTACGAGCAGTACTTC. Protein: CASSKGTRYSYEQYF.